This T cell receptor beta chain was observed in a study of blood T cell repertoires in COVID-19 (dated by TCRdb to 2018 to 2021). Regarding the research as a whole: Collaborator samples came from the United States, Italy and Spain and covered acute and convalescent phases of COVID-19. The material from the prospective study consisted of cDNA or gDNA derived from T cells, B-cell-depleted T cells, or PBMCs. Subjects who had been exposed to COVID-19, were actively infected with it, or had recovered from it provided the deeply sampled blood TCRbeta repertoires that made up the dataset. A freely available public database, intended as a resource for researchers studying the immune response to SARS-CoV-2, is where the repertoires were released. The samples were drawn from two sources: the first 160 participants of the ongoing ImmuneRACE study, and 1,254 subjects contributed by 6 global collaborators. Sample metadata almost always included a de-identified subject ID, COVID-19 status, age in years and sex. Where available, HLA class I and class II types were obtained from metadata supplied by the sample provider rather than from assay-based typing. General study outcomes and caveats: The amount of clinical and demographic metadata varied by source and participant and was provided uncurated.

With respect to this clone: It has no known antigen specificity. No base qualities exist here, and no much larger clone lies one base off it.

One collaborating source in Seattle enrolled patients during active infection and followed them longitudinally through the course of disease. Whole blood was collected in K2EDTA tubes by collaborating institutions according to the institutions' own protocols. For TCRbeta analysis, collaborators shipped samples in one of three forms: frozen whole blood, isolated PBMCs, or DNA extracted from either of those sample types. CDR1 is given as SGHRS and CDR2 as YFSETQ, both from the germline V gene. The trim is 0 bases for V and 4 bases for J, with a gap of 19 bases between the germline ends. The CDR3 runs 17 amino acids, cysteine and phenylalanine included. Only the CDR3 region is kept as DNA, spanning 51 bases read in frame from base 1. TCRbeta CDR3 regions were amplified from genomic DNA by means of the immunoSEQ Assay, a bias-controlled multiplex PCR. Processing in the source paper ran as follows. The number of nucleated cells in each sample was estimated by amplification of reference gene primers within the assay. To quantify the absolute abundance of each unique TCRbeta CDR3 rearrangement, sequence reads were collapsed and filtered. For each sample, productive Simpson clonality was calculated as the square root of Simpson's diversity index across productive rearrangements. The immuneACCESS repertoire file appears here via TCRdb, limited to in-frame rearrangements. These files lack a portion of the clones; in checked studies, under half of the deficit traces to unresolved V genes, and the cause of the others is not known. The D gene and trimming were derived from the DNA, and the V and J assignments and clone size from that table. Counted in this sample were 300,000 to 350,000 clones; approximately 91% of them appeared once. The ten most abundant clones make up about 7.3% of the sample.

The chain couples TRBV5-1 to TRBJ1-2; the best D guess is TRBD1, with 6 bases matching. The sequenced sample was peripheral blood. The receptor's source is a woman in her 70s with COVID-19, enrolled during active disease. The nucleotides read TGCGCCAGCAGCTTGGACAGTTCGGGCTTGGGGGCCTATGGCTACACCTTC. It is translated as CASSLDSSGLGAYGYTF. Reference TRBV5-1 and TRBJ1-2 proteins supply the regions before and after the CDR3; the full variable domain is: KAGVTQTPRYLIKTRGQQVTLSCSPISGHRSVSWYQQTPGQGLQFLFEYFSETQRNKGNFPGRFSGRQFSNSRSEMNVSTLELGDSALYLCASSLDSSGLGAYGYTFGSGTRLTVV.